This TCR beta chain was sequenced in a study of T cell responses to AZD1222 COVID-19 vaccine. Findings and caveats of the study: Donors were mostly white British, more females; clonal diversity possibly underestimated. All repertoire sampling was performed exclusively after the peak T cell response. Elevations in Spike-specific TCR breadth and depth followed administration of two AZD1222 doses.

With regard to this clone: Its antigen is undetermined.

Some clones are missing from TCRdb's copy, which holds only in-frame ones; the method was immunoSEQ multiplex PCR. This sample has roughly 140,000 clones, with 90% to 95% found just once. The CDR3 length is 16 residues. The trim removed 1 base at V and 8 bases at J, leaving 9 bases unmatched. Germline CDR1 is KGHSH and CDR2 is LQKENI. The source is an adult in good health. The sequencing used peripheral blood, collected on day 0 of AZD1222 vaccination. The chain combines TRBV18 with TRBJ2-7, with 12 bases identical to TRBD1. CDR3 sequence (DNA): TGTGCCAGCTCACCACAGGGGGCGGGACAGGGGGCGAAGCAGTACTTC. This sequence encodes CASSPQGAGQGAKQYF.